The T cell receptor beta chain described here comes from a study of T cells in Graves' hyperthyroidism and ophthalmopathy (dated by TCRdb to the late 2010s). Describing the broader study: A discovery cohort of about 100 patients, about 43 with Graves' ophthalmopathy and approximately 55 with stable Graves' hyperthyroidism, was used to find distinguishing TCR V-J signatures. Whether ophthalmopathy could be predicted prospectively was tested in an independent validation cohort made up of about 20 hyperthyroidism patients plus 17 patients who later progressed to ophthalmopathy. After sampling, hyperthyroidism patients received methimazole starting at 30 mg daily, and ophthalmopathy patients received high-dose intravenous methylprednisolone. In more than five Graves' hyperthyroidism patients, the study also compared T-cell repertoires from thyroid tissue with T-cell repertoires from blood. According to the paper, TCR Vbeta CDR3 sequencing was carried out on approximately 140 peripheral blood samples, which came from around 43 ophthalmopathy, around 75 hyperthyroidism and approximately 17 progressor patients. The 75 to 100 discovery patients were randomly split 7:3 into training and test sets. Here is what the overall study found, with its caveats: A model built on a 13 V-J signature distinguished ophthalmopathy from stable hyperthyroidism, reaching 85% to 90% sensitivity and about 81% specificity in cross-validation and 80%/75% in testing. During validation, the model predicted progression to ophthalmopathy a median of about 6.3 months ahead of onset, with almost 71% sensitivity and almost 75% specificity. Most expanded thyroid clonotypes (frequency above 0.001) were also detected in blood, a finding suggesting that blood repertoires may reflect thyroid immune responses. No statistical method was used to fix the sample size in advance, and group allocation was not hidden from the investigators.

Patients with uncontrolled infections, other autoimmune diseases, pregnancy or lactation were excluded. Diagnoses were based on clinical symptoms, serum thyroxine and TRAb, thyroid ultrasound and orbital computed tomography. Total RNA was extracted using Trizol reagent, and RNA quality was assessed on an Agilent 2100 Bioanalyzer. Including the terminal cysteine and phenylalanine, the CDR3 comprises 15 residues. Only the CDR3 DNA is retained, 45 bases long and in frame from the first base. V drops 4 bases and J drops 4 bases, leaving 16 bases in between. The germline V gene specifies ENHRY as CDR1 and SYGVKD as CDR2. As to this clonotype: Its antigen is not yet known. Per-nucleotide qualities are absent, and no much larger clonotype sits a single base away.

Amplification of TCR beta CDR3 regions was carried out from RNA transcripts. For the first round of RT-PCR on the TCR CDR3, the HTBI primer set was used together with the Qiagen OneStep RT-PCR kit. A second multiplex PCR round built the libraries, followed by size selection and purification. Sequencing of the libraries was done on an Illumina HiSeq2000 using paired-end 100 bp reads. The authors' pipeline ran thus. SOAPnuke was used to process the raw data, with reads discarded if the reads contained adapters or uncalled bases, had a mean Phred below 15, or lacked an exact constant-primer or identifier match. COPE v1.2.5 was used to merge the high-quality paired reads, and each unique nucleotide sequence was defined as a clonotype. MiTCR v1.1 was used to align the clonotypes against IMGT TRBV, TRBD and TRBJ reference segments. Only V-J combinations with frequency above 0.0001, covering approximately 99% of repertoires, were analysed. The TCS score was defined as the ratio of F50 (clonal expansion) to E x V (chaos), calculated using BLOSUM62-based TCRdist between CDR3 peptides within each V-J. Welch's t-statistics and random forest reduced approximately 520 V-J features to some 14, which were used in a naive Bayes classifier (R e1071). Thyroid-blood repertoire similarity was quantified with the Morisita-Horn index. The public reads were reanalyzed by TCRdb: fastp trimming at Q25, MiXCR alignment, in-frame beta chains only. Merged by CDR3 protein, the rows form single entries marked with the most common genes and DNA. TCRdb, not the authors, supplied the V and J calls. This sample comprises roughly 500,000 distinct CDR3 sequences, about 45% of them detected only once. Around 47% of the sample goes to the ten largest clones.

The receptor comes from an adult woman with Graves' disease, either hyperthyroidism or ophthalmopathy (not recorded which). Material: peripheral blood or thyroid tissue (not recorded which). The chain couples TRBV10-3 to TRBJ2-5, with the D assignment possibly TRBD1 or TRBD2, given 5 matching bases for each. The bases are TGTGCCATCAGTGCGGCTACCGGGGCAGTAGAGACCCAGTACTTC. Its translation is CAISAATGAVETQYF.